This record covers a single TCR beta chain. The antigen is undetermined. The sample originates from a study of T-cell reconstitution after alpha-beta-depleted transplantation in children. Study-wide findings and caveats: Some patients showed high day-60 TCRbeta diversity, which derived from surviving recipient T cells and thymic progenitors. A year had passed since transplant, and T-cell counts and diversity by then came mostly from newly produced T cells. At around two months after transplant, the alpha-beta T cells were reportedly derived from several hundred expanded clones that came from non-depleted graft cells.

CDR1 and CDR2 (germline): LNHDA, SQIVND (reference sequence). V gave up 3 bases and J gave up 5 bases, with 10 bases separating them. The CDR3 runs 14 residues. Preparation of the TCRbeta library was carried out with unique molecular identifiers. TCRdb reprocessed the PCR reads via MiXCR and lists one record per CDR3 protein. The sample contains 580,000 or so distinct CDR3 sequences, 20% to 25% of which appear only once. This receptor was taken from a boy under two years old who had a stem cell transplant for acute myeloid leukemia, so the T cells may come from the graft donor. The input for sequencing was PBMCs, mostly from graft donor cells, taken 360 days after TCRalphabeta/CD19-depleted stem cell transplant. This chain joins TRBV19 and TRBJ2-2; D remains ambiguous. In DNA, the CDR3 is TGTGCCAGTAGTATCACCACGTATACCGGGGAGCTGTTTTTT. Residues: CASSITTYTGELFF.